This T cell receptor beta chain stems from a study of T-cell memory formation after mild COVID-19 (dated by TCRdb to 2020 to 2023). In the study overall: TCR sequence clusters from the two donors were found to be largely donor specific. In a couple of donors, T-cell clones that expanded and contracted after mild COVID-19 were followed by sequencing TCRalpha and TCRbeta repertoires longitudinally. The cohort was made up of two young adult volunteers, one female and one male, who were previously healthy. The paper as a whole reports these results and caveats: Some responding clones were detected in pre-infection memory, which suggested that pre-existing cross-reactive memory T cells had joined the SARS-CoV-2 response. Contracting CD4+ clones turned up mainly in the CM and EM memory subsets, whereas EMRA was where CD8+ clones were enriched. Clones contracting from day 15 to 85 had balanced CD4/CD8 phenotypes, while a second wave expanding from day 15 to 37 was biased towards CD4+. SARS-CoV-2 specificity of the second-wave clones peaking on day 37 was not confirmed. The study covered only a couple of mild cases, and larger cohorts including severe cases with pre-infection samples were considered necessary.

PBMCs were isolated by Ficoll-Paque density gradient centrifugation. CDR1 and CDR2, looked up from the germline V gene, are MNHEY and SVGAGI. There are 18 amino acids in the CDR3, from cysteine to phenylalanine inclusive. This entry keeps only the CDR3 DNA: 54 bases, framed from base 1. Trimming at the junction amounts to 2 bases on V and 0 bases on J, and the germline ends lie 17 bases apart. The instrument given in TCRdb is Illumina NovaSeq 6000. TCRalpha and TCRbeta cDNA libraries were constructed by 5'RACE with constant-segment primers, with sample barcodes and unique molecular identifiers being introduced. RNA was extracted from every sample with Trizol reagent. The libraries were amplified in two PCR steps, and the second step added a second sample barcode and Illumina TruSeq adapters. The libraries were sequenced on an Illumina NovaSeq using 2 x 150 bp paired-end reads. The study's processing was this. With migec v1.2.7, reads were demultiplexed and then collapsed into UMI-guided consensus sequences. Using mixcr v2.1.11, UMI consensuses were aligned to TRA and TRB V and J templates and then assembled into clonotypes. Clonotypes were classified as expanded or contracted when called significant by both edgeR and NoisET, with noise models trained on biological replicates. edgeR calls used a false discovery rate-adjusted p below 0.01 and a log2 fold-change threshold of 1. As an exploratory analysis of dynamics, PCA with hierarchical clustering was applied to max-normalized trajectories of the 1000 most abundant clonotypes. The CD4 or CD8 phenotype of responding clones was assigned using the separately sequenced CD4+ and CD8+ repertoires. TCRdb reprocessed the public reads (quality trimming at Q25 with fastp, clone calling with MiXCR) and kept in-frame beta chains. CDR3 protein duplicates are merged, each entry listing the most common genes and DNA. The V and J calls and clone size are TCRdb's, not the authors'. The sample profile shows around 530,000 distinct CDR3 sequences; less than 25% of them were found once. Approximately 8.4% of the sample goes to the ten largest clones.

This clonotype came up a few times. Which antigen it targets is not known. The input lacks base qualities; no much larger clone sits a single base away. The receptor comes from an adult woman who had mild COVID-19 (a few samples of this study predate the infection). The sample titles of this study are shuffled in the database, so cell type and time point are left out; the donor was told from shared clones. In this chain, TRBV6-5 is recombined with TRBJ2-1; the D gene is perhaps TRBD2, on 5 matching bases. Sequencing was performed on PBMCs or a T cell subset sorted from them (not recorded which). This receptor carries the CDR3 CASSYRAGLRTSYNEQFF. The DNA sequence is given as TGTGCCAGCAGTTACAGGGCAGGACTTCGGACCTCCTACAATGAGCAGTTCTTC.